This TCR beta chain was recorded in a study of T cells in women clearing cervical HPV infection. General study results and limits: Richness differences could reflect unmeasured T-cell content per sample.

Worth noting for this clone: The antigen remains unidentified. The read ends 3 residues shy of where the CDR3 ends; the end is completed using the germline J gene.

Average input was around 1,300 ng genomic DNA for immunoSEQ TCR beta CDR3 amplification. Produced via immunoSEQ multiplex PCR; TCRdb's table is partial and in-frame only. Here the sample table reports approximately 34,000 clones. J was trimmed by 4 bases and V by 2 bases; bases with no gene match: 4. Germline V lookup: CDR1 LNHDA, CDR2 SQIVND (reference sequence). This CDR3 contains 15 residues. The sequence came from a woman between 18 and 70 years old with a cervical HPV16 infection that either progressed to CIN3+ or cleared (not recorded which). This chain links TRBV19 with TRBJ1-4, with 7 bases identical to TRBD1. Sequences were obtained from blood buffy coat. The CDR3 bases that were read are TGTGCCAGTAGTATACCCGACAGGGATAATGAAAAA. It encodes CASSIPDRDNEK. The CDR3 reads in full as CASSIPDRDNEKLFF.